Detailed here is one T cell receptor beta chain. Antigen unknown. This sample is part of a study of response to subunit inactivated influenza vaccine. One entry per CDR3 protein results from TCRdb running MiXCR on the RT-PCR reads. The sample contains a few hundred thousand distinct CDR3 sequences, 20% to 25% of which appear only once. Per germline, CDR1 SQVTM and CDR2 ANQGSEA. The CDR3 runs to 12 residues. V lost 5 bases, J lost 0 bases, and 7 bases lay in between. Overall study findings and caveats: Each seasonal influenza vaccination recruits few new T cells, the authors suggested.

The TCR comes from a man in his fifties or sixties who received an inactivated influenza vaccine. The rearrangement uses TRBV29-1 and TRBJ2-5; D remains ambiguous. The specimen comprised PBMCs from blood, sampled 21 months after vaccination. The CDR3 nucleotides read TGCAGCGTTACGGTTAACCAAGAGACCCAGTACTTC. Protein: CSVTVNQETQYF.